These 28 T cell receptor beta chains were all obtained from the same sample, sequenced in a study of PD-L1 blockade in urothelial cancer (TCRdb year 2017). Library preparation was by the immunoSEQ multiplex PCR assay. This is the immuneACCESS table as TCRdb keeps it, with only in-frame sequences that have V and J called. A part of the clones is gone; compared with another copy, unresolved V genes explain less than half, and the rest is unexplained. Here the sample has about 22,000 clones; around 91% occur a single time. Jointly, the top ten make up roughly 10% of the sample. Taken with the paper, the label for time point translates to: peripheral blood 6 weeks after treatment start. The sequencing here drew on PBMCs, taken around atezolizumab (anti-PD-L1) treatment. These receptors all stem from a woman in her fifties or sixties with urothelial cancer.

In its sample, this clone was seen a few times. V and J are TRBV29-1 and TRBJ2-7; 7 bases map to TRBD1. The CDR3 consists of 12 residues. V dropped 2 bases and J dropped 5; count of bases not matched to a gene: 3. Germline values: CDR1 SQVTM, CDR2 ANQGSEA. CDR3 in amino acids: CSVEKGANEQYF. The CDR3 DNA reads as TGCAGCGTTGAAAAGGGGGCAAACGAGCAGTACTTC.

J is TRBJ2-7 and V is TRBV7-2; the match to TRBD1 covers 10 bases. This CDR3 contains 14 residues. Germline V CDR1 and CDR2: SGHTA, FQGNSA. Germline trimming cut 4 bases from V and 2 bases from J; bases unmatched to any gene: 2. CDR3 in amino acids: CASSYGTGAYEQYF. CDR3 DNA: TGTGCCAGCAGCTACGGGACAGGGGCCTACGAGCAGTACTTC.

There are a few counts of this clone. A junction boundary mismatches the germline segment, possibly from a read error. The chain has TRBV6-1 and TRBJ1-3, with D unresolved. The CDR3 loop spans 15 amino acids. The V gene's germline CDR1 is MNHNS and CDR2 SASEGT. CDR3: CASSEELYSGNTIYF. The CDR3 nucleotides read TGTGCCAGCAGCGAAGAGCTGTACTCTGGAAACACCATATATTTT.

This clone was observed a single time. This chain links TRBV19 with TRBJ2-2, with a tentative D call TRBD1 (6 bases). The V and J ends lost 3 bases and 5 bases respectively, with 10 bases between them. This CDR3 spans 14 amino acids. Germline CDR1 and CDR2: LNHDA and SQIVND (reference sequence). CDR3 nucleotide sequence: TGTGCCAGTAGTATTCAGGGGAAAACCGGGGAGCTGTTTTTT. As protein: CASSIQGKTGELFF.

V and J are TRBV7-3 and TRBJ2-3; 9 nucleotides agree with TRBD1. This CDR3 contains 14 residues. Germline V gene sequence: CDR1 SGHTA, CDR2 FQGTGA. Trimming removed 5 bases from V and 6 bases from J; junction bases left unmatched: 6. CDR3 nucleotide sequence: TGTGCCAGCAGCGCTTCCGGGACAGGGGATACGCAGTATTTT. Amino acids: CASSASGTGDTQYF.

This chain joins TRBV27 and TRBJ1-1; 8 nucleotides line up with TRBD1. V gave up 5 bases and J gave up 4 bases; unmatched junction bases: 3. Germline V gene data show CDR1 as MNHEY and CDR2 as SMNVEV (reference sequence). The CDR3 spans 13 residues. The CDR3 coding sequence is TGTGCCAGCAGTAACAGGGGGAGCACTGAAGCTTTCTTT. Its protein is CASSNRGSTEAFF.

The chain is built from TRBV27 and TRBJ2-5; TRBD2 matches at 7 bases. The CDR3 loop spans 13 amino acids. The germline V gene has CDR1 MNHEY and CDR2 SMNVEV (reference sequence). The junction had 3 bases not matched to a gene; V was cut back by 5 bases and J by 3 bases. DNA of the CDR3: TGTGCCAGCAGTCCCGGACTAGAAGAGACCCAGTACTTC. The encoded protein is CASSPGLEETQYF.

The rearrangement links TRBV11-3 to TRBJ2-5; D possibly corresponds to TRBD1 (6 bases). Germline assignment: CDR1 SGHNT and CDR2 YENEEA. This CDR3 is 16 amino acids long. V shed 3 bases and J shed 4 bases, with 18 bases lying between them. CDR3 bases: TGTGCCAGCAGCTTCCATAACCCAAGGGGGATAGAGACCCAGTACTTC. Amino acids: CASSFHNPRGIETQYF.

The chain recombines TRBV2 with TRBJ1-1; 7 bases match TRBD1. The CDR3 runs 13 residues. Looked up from germline, CDR1 is SNHLY and CDR2 is FYNNEI. With V trimmed by 11 bases and J by 0 bases, 6 bases remained unmatched. The CDR3 region has the DNA TGTGCCGCCACGACAGGGTTGAACACTGAAGCTTTCTTT. This gives the protein CAATTGLNTEAFF.

The gene calls are TRBV6-1 and TRBJ2-2; 7 nucleotides match TRBD2. J was trimmed by 7 bases and V by 5 bases; bases with no gene match: 7. This CDR3 is built from 14 residues. The germline CDR1 and CDR2 sequences are MNHNS and SASEGT. The CDR3 is CASSMTSWGGELFF. The CDR3 DNA sequence: TGTGCCAGCAGTATGACTAGCTGGGGCGGGGAGCTGTTTTTT.

This chain links TRBV19 with TRBJ2-5; 8 bases fit TRBD2. The germline gives CDR1 LNHDA, CDR2 SQIVND (reference sequence). With 6 bases clipped from V and 5 bases from J, the junction kept 11 bases outside the gene matches. The length of the CDR3 is 15 residues. The CDR3: CASSPKREWKETQYF. The DNA of the CDR3 is TGTGCCAGTAGCCCGAAGCGGGAGTGGAAGGAGACCCAGTACTTC. Filled out from reference TRBV19 and TRBJ2-5, the complete variable domain reads DGGITQSPKYLFRKEGQNVTLSCEQNLNHDAMYWYRQDPGQGLRLIYYSQIVNDFQKGDIAEGYSVSREKKESFPLTVTSAQKNPTAFYLCASSPKREWKETQYFGPGTRLLVL.

The chain carries TRBV27 and TRBJ2-3; 15 positions agree with TRBD2. CDR1 is MNHEY, CDR2 SMNVEV, per germline (reference sequence). With V trimmed by 5 bases and J by 0 bases, 9 bases remained unmatched. The CDR3 sequence is 19 residues long. The CDR3 loop is CASSRHGLAGGPSTDTQYF. CDR3 nucleotide sequence: TGTGCCAGCAGTAGACACGGACTAGCGGGGGGGCCTAGCACAGATACGCAGTATTTT.

This chain joins TRBV5-1 and TRBJ2-7, with TRBD2 matching 11 bases. V shed 4 bases and J 7 bases; nucleotides not matched to a gene: 7. In germline, CDR1 is SGHRS, CDR2 YFSETQ. The CDR3 is 14 amino acids. The CDR3 here is CASSQTSGSGEQYF. The CDR3 region has the DNA TGCGCCAGCAGCCAAACTAGCGGGAGTGGAGAGCAGTACTTC. The full variable domain, rest sourced from reference TRBV5-1 and TRBJ2-7, is KAGVTQTPRYLIKTRGQQVTLSCSPISGHRSVSWYQQTPGQGLQFLFEYFSETQRNKGNFPGRFSGRQFSNSRSEMNVSTLELGDSALYLCASSQTSGSGEQYFGPGTRLTVT.

This clone appeared a single time. The CDR3 nucleotides read TGCGCCAGCAGCCAAAACTTGCAGGGAGGCTACGAGCAGTACTTC. Protein: CASSQNLQGGYEQYF. J is TRBJ2-7 and V is TRBV4-3, with a weak D call TRBD2 (6 bases). V dropped 2 bases and J dropped 3 bases, with 14 bases sitting between them. Germline V CDR1 and CDR2: LGHNA, YSLEER. The CDR3 has 15 residues.

The V gene is TRBV27, the J gene TRBJ2-7; D is perhaps TRBD1 (6 bases). This CDR3 comprises 13 residues. Germline V CDR1 and CDR2: MNHEY, SMNVEV (reference sequence). Trimming removed 6 bases from V and 6 bases from J, with 15 bases in between. As DNA, the CDR3 is TGTGCCAGCAGCCCCTGGGTGGGGGCCGAGCAGTACTTC. Translating gives CASSPWVGAEQYF.

The count of this clone is one. V is TRBV7-9 and J is TRBJ1-2; 7 bases match TRBD1. This CDR3 comprises 12 residues. The ends lost 3 bases at V and 6 bases at J; junction bases unmatched: 1. CDR1 is SEHNR and CDR2 is FQNEAQ in the germline V gene (reference sequence). The DNA of the CDR3 is TGTGCCAGCAGCTTTGGGACAGATGGCTACACCTTC. Translated: CASSFGTDGYTF.

V is TRBV18 and J is TRBJ2-4; D not resolved. The germline gives CDR1 KGHSH, CDR2 LQKENI. The V and J ends lost 3 bases and 0 bases respectively, with 15 bases between them. CDR3 length: 17 residues. The CDR3 loop is CASSPRYRESAKNIQYF. The DNA of the CDR3 is TGTGCCAGCTCACCCCGATACAGAGAATCAGCCAAAAACATTCAGTACTTC.

The CDR3 nucleotides read TGCGCCAGCAGCTCGGGACTCCTAGCGGGGGGGCACGAGCAGTACTTC. Translation gives CASSSGLLAGGHEQYF. J is TRBJ2-7 and V is TRBV5-1; TRBD2 matches at 12 bases. Germline-derived CDR1 and CDR2 are SGHRS and YFSETQ. The J segment lost 5 bases and the V segment lost 3 bases, leaving 9 bases of the junction unmatched. This CDR3 comprises 16 residues.

The CDR3 loop is CASSLGQENYEQYF. CDR3 DNA sequence: TGTGCCAGCAGTTTGGGACAGGAAAACTACGAGCAGTACTTC. The chain joins TRBV27 to TRBJ2-7; 8 bases agree with TRBD1. Germline CDR1 reads MNHEY; CDR2 reads SMNVEV (reference sequence). The CDR3 runs to 14 residues. Trimming removed 3 bases from V and 3 bases from J; junction bases left unmatched: 4.

This clone was found a few times. The J gene is TRBJ1-2, the V gene TRBV7-9; 7 nucleotides agree with TRBD1. The length of the CDR3 is 15 residues. V shed 6 bases and J 3 bases; nucleotides not matched to a gene: 10. Germline CDR1 SEHNR, CDR2 FQNEAQ (reference sequence). The CDR3 loop is CASSLTGVRDYGYTF. The CDR3 coding sequence is TGTGCCAGCAGTCTCACAGGGGTAAGGGACTATGGCTACACCTTC.

V is TRBV2 and J is TRBJ2-7, with D perhaps TRBD2 (6 bases). This CDR3 region has 13 residues. V was clipped by 3 bases and J by 1 base, with 7 bases between them. From germline, CDR1 is SNHLY and CDR2 FYNNEI. This CDR3 is CASSDGLSYEQYF. CDR3 nucleotides: TGTGCCAGCAGTGATGGACTATCCTACGAGCAGTACTTC. Full variable domain (outside the CDR3, taken from reference TRBV2 and TRBJ2-7): EPEVTQTPSHQVTQMGQEVILRCVPISNHLYFYWYRQILGQKVEFLVSFYNNEISEKSEIFDDQFSVERPDGSNFTLKIRSTKLEDSAMYFCASSDGLSYEQYFGPGTRLTVT.

The V gene is TRBV27, the J gene TRBJ1-6; 9 positions agree with TRBD1. This CDR3 contains 16 residues. With V trimmed by 6 bases and J by 5 bases, 8 bases remained unmatched. Germline V gene sequence: CDR1 MNHEY, CDR2 SMNVEV (reference sequence). CDR3 sequence: CASSPQGAMDNSPLHF. CDR3 DNA sequence: TGTGCCAGCAGCCCACAGGGGGCAATGGATAATTCACCCCTCCACTTT.

The chain employs TRBV5-5 and TRBJ2-7, with 8 bases fitting TRBD2. CDR3 length equals 12 residues. Germline V gene lookup returns CDR1 SGHKS and CDR2 YYEKEE (reference sequence). V shed 4 bases and J 6 bases; nucleotides not matched to a gene: 3. CDR3 DNA: TGTGCCAGCAGCAGACTAGCGCTCGAGCAGTACTTC. Translated: CASSRLALEQYF.

This chain joins TRBV5-1 and TRBJ2-2; D is undetermined. Germline V lookup: CDR1 SGHRS, CDR2 YFSETQ. The CDR3 runs to 11 residues. Trimming pared 4 bases from V and 6 bases from J, leaving 4 bases between. CDR3 coding DNA: TGCGCCAGCAGCCTCGCCGGGGAGCTGTTTTTT. Its protein is CASSLAGELFF.

This chain connects TRBV19 to TRBJ2-7; the D is unclear. The germline CDR1 and CDR2 sequences are LNHDA and SQIVND (reference sequence). This CDR3 is 15 amino acids long. Trimming shortened V by 5 bases and J by 5 bases, and 19 bases separated the two germline ends. The CDR3 DNA sequence: TGTGCCAGTAGTCCCGTTCCGGCGGTCCGGCACGAGCAGTACTTC. Translated: CASSPVPAVRHEQYF.

The genes are TRBV18 and TRBJ1-1; D may be TRBD1 (5 bases). Germline V gene sequence: CDR1 KGHSH, CDR2 LQKENI. V was trimmed by 4 bases and J by 4 bases, leaving 10 bases between them. The CDR3 contains 13 residues. The CDR3 loop reads CASSQGVTTEAFF. The CDR3 nucleotides read TGTGCCAGCTCACAAGGGGTGACCACTGAAGCTTTCTTT.

The V and J genes are TRBV28 and TRBJ1-5; 7 bases are a match to TRBD1. This CDR3 is built from 18 residues. The V gene end was trimmed by 5 bases and the J gene end by 0 bases; junction bases not matched to a gene: 13. Germline-derived CDR1 and CDR2 are MDHEN and SYDVKM. The CDR3, as DNA: TGTGCCAGCAGTCCCCGGGCAGGGGGAATTTATAGCAATCAGCCCCAGCATTTT. Protein sequence: CASSPRAGGIYSNQPQHF.

The chain carries TRBV19 and TRBJ2-1; D uncertain. This CDR3 spans 13 amino acids. CDR1 and CDR2 (germline): LNHDA, SQIVND (reference sequence). The V end lost 2 bases, the J end lost 5 bases, and 7 bases lay between the germline ends. The CDR3 here is CASSISLHNEQFF. The CDR3 DNA reads as TGTGCCAGTAGTATATCCCTACACAATGAGCAGTTCTTC.